Below, 12 T cell receptor beta chains from the same sample are listed, as sequenced in a study of T cells expressing NK-cell markers. Reanalyzing the 5' RACE reads, TCRdb keeps one entry per CDR3 protein, without DNA. The table lists just under 150,000 distinct CDR3 sequences. Sequencing was carried out using blood T cells: a sorted CD56 or NKG2C T cell subset, CD4+ or CD8+ T cells, or bulk PBMC T cells (not recorded which). These receptors were obtained from a man younger than 30 in good health.

This chain links TRBV3-1 with TRBJ2-5; there is no DNA to check the TCRdb D call of TRBD2. The germline V gene encodes CDR1 LGHDT and CDR2 YNNKEL (reference sequence). This CDR3 spans 16 amino acids. The CDR3: CASSPSGRSPQETQYF.

This rearrangement joins TRBV6-5 to TRBJ2-1; lacking DNA, the TRBD2 call made by TCRdb goes unchecked. The germline V gene has CDR1 MNHEY and CDR2 SVGAGI. The CDR3 totals 15 residues. CDR3 residues: CASSYEIAANNEQFF.

The V call is TRBV27, the J call TRBJ1-1; the D call of TRBD1 rests on TCRdb alone, since no DNA is present to check it. Per the germline V gene, CDR1 is MNHEY and CDR2 is SMNVEV (reference sequence). The CDR3 sequence is 15 residues long. The CDR3 is CASRPGAPINTEAFF.

The rearrangement joins TRBV24-1 to TRBJ1-2; there is no DNA to check the TCRdb D call of TRBD1. This CDR3 region has 15 residues. From germline, CDR1 is KGHDR and CDR2 SFDVKD. The CDR3 here is CATSDPGTEYYGYTF.

The chain recombines TRBV5-6 with TRBJ2-7; TCRdb gives TRBD1 as the D gene, but with no DNA this cannot be confirmed. The CDR3 consists of 14 residues. Germline V lookup: CDR1 SGHDT, CDR2 YYEEEE. CDR3 region: CASSPGGSPDEQYF.

The rearrangement links TRBV2 to TRBJ2-7; TCRdb selects TRBD2, and the lack of DNA leaves this call unchecked. CDR3 size: 15 residues. Germline assignment: CDR1 SNHLY and CDR2 FYNNEI. The CDR3 here is CASREKTSSLYEQYF.

The chain has TRBV4-3 and TRBJ2-7; TCRdb indicates TRBD2, and absent DNA this call remains unverified. CDR1 and CDR2 from the germline V gene are LGHNA and YSLEER. This CDR3 has 14 residues. The chain's CDR3 is CASSQGTRDYEQYF.

The chain couples TRBV6-5 to TRBJ2-5; with no DNA, the TCRdb D assignment of TRBD1 cannot be verified. This CDR3 is 15 amino acids long. CDR1 MNHEY and CDR2 SVGAGI come from the germline V gene. The CDR3 protein is CASSFGQGVGETQYF.

The J gene is TRBJ2-1, the V gene TRBV6-5; TCRdb outputs TRBD2, but without DNA this stays unchecked. Per germline, CDR1 MNHEY and CDR2 SVGAGI. The CDR3 has 14 amino acids. CDR3 residues: CASSYKSSNNEQFF.

The chain is built from TRBV7-9 and TRBJ2-1; there is no DNA to check the TCRdb D call of TRBD1. The CDR3 totals 16 residues. Germline CDR1 reads SEHNR; CDR2 reads FQNEAQ (reference sequence). The CDR3 here is CASSPPVASSYNEQFF. The complete variable domain, with remaining parts taken from reference TRBV7-9 and TRBJ2-1, reads DTGVSQNPRHKITKRGQNVTFRCDPISEHNRLYWYRQTLGQGPEFLTYFQNEAQLEKSRLLSDRFSAERPKGSFSTLEIQRTEQGDSAMYLCASSPPVASSYNEQFFGPGTRLTVL.

The CDR3 reads CASRQGRVPNPSEQFF. The V call is TRBV6-1, the J call TRBJ2-1; TCRdb's assignment of TRBD1 cannot be checked, as there is no DNA. This CDR3 is built from 16 residues. From germline, CDR1 is MNHNS and CDR2 SASEGT.

This chain's CDR3 is CASSLSSSSYNEQFF. This chain links TRBV7-9 with TRBJ2-1. The CDR3 is 15 amino acids. Germline V lookup: CDR1 SEHNR, CDR2 FQNEAQ (reference sequence).